A selection of T cell receptor beta chains follows, all from one sample in a study of control samples from healthy donors and cancer patients. The assay was immunoSEQ multiplex PCR, and TCRdb's table has in-frame clones only and misses some. The table records about 95,000 clones, approximately 86% of them present only once. Sequencing was done on a sample of blood. Receptors were obtained from a man aged 25 to 40 in good health. CDR3s include the opening cysteine and the closing phenylalanine or tryptophan. D genes are given only for firm matches. The listing skips clone size in some rows; elsewhere it reads once, few, many or a size class.

>.|TRBV19|TRBJ2-5|TRBD1
CASSQGADQETQYF
TGTGCCAGTAGTCAGGGGGCAGACCAAGAGACCCAGTACTTC
>.|TRBV25-1|TRBJ1-2|TRBD1
CASSGQGRGKFGYTF
TGTGCCAGCAGCGGACAGGGGCGCGGAAAGTTTGGCTACACCTTC
>.|TRBV4-1|TRBJ2-4|TRBD1
CASSQETGLAKNIQYF
TGCGCCAGCAGCCAAGAGACAGGGTTAGCCAAAAACATTCAGTACTTC
>.|TRBV9|TRBJ1-2|.
CASSDGTKSTF
TGTGCCAGCAGCGATGGCACCAAATCCACCTTC
>.|TRBV7-3|TRBJ2-2|.
CASSLRGDTGELFF
TGTGCCAGCAGCTTAAGGGGTGACACCGGGGAGCTGTTTTTT
>.|TRBV2|TRBJ1-5|.
CASSDRGISNQPQHF
TGTGCCAGCAGTGACCGAGGTATTAGCAATCAGCCCCAGCATTTT
>once|TRBV18|TRBJ1-2|.
CASSPRGQDYGYTF
TGTGCCAGCTCACCAAGGGGTCAGGACTATGGCTACACCTTC
>.|TRBV4-1|TRBJ2-2|.
CASSPQGWNRYTGELFF
TGCGCCAGCAGCCCCCAAGGGTGGAACAGATACACCGGGGAGCTGTTTTTT
>.|TRBV25-1|TRBJ2-3|.
CASRGSSPGTASTDTQYF
TGTGCCAGCAGGGGATCATCTCCCGGGACGGCGAGCACAGATACGCAGTATTTT
>.|TRBV27|TRBJ2-5|.
CASSSPEVEGGETQYF
TGTGCCAGCAGTTCTCCGGAGGTCGAGGGGGGAGAGACCCAGTACTTC
>.|TRBV7-9|TRBJ2-5|.
CASSLAVSLYQETQYF
TGTGCCAGCAGCTTAGCTGTCAGTTTGTACCAAGAGACCCAGTACTTC
>.|TRBV11-1|TRBJ2-7|.
CASSIRENEQYF
TGTGCCAGCAGCATCCGGGAGAACGAGCAGTACTTC
>.|TRBV6-2/TRBV6-3|TRBJ1-2|TRBD1
CASSGTAYGYTF
TGTGCCAGCAGCGGGACAGCCTATGGCTACACCTTC
>.|TRBV2|TRBJ2-5|TRBD2
CASSGFHSGTSGAQETQYF
TGTGCCAGCAGTGGTTTCCATTCCGGGACTAGCGGGGCTCAAGAGACCCAGTACTTC
>.|TRBV27|TRBJ1-1|TRBD1
CASGQGGTEAFF
TGTGCCAGCGGACAGGGGGGCACTGAAGCTTTCTTT
>.|TRBV3-1/TRBV3-2|TRBJ2-3|.
CASSQKGPTTDTQYF
TGTGCCAGCAGCCAGAAGGGACCAACTACAGATACGCAGTATTTT
>.|TRBV7-4|TRBJ1-1|.
CASKRSYPQAEAFF
TGTGCCAGCAAGAGGTCGTACCCTCAGGCGGAAGCTTTCTTT
>.|TRBV2|TRBJ1-5|.
CASSDLGLRQPQHF
TGTGCCAGCAGTGACCTGGGGTTGAGGCAGCCCCAGCATTTT
>.|TRBV14|TRBJ1-2|TRBD1
CASSPSGQGIRDYGYTF
TGTGCCAGCAGCCCCTCGGGACAGGGCATTAGGGACTATGGCTACACCTTC
>.|TRBV3-1/TRBV3-2|TRBJ2-7|.
CASSRPGHYEQYF
TGTGCCAGCAGCCGGCCAGGACACTACGAGCAGTACTTC
>.|TRBV2|TRBJ1-6|TRBD1
CASSGNRGSPLHF
TGTGCCAGCAGTGGAAACAGGGGATCACCCCTCCACTTT
>.|TRBV6-5|TRBJ1-1|.
CASSPGTFNTEAFF
TGTGCCAGCAGCCCAGGGACTTTCAACACTGAAGCTTTCTTT
>once|TRBV3-1/TRBV3-2|TRBJ1-5|TRBD1
CASSPDDRGDNQPQHF
TGTGCCAGCAGCCCCGATGACAGGGGCGACAATCAGCCCCAGCATTTT
>.|TRBV5-5|TRBJ1-3|.
CASSLGNRDGNTIYF
TGTGCCAGCAGCTTGGGGAACAGGGATGGAAACACCATATATTTT
>.|TRBV3-1/TRBV3-2|TRBJ2-7|TRBD1
CASSHRLRDSYEQYF
TGTGCCAGCAGCCACCGACTCCGGGACAGCTACGAGCAGTACTTC
>.|TRBV3-1/TRBV3-2|TRBJ2-3|.
CASSHQRGNTDTQYF
TGTGCCAGCAGCCATCAGAGGGGGAACACAGATACGCAGTATTTT
>.|TRBV6-1|TRBJ2-3|TRBD1
CASSEAPGTVFTDTQYF
TGTGCCAGCAGTGAAGCCCCCGGGACAGTTTTCACAGATACGCAGTATTTT
>.|TRBV6-1|TRBJ1-5|.
CASSEVRTAHQPQHF
TGTGCCAGCAGTGAAGTAAGGACAGCACATCAGCCCCAGCATTTT
>once|TRBV19|TRBJ1-3|.
CASSIAVFGNTIYF
TGTGCCAGTAGTATTGCAGTTTTTGGAAACACCATATATTTT
>.|TRBV18|TRBJ2-3|.
CASSPDSPDTQYF
TGTGCCAGCTCACCAGATTCCCCAGATACGCAGTATTTT
>.|TRBV3-1/TRBV3-2|TRBJ1-2|TRBD1
CASSQRGGGEESNYGYTF
TGTGCCAGCAGCCAACGAGGGGGCGGTGAGGAGTCTAACTATGGCTACACCTTC
>.|TRBV5-5|TRBJ1-2|TRBD1
CASSPGQGSPFYTF
TGTGCCAGCAGCCCGGGACAGGGGTCTCCCTTCTACACCTTC
>.|TRBV10-1|TRBJ2-1|.
CASSDGGSYNEQFF
TGCGCCAGCAGTGACGGGGGATCCTACAATGAGCAGTTCTTC
>.|TRBV5-5|TRBJ1-1|.
CASSLVASGEAFF
TGTGCCAGCAGCTTGGTGGCCTCAGGAGAAGCTTTCTTT
>few|TRBV5-1|TRBJ1-1|.
CASSLGQAFLANTEAFF
TGCGCCAGCAGCTTGGGACAGGCCTTCCTAGCGAACACTGAAGCTTTCTTT
>.|TRBV9|TRBJ2-7|.
CASSVVAAPAGEQYF
TGTGCCAGCAGCGTAGTAGCGGCCCCCGCCGGCGAGCAGTACTTC
>.|TRBV6-1|TRBJ1-6|TRBD1
CASSAIPTGVNSPLHF
TGTGCCAGCAGTGCAATACCGACAGGGGTTAATTCACCCCTCCACTTT
>.|TRBV15|TRBJ1-1|.
CATSRARGHYTEAFF
TGTGCCACCAGCAGAGCCCGGGGGCACTACACTGAAGCTTTCTTT
>.|TRBV12-3/TRBV12-4|TRBJ2-7|.
CASSLDLRYEQYF
TGTGCCAGCAGTTTGGACCTGCGCTACGAGCAGTACTTC
>.|TRBV7-3|TRBJ2-1|TRBD2
CASSLLGGYNEQFF
TGTGCCAGCAGCTTACTCGGGGGGTACAATGAGCAGTTCTTC
>.|TRBV5-1|TRBJ1-1|.
CASSLARGSNTEAFF
TGCGCCAGCAGCTTGGCCAGGGGCTCGAACACTGAAGCTTTCTTT
>.|TRBV6-5|TRBJ1-5|.
CASGGGLNQPQHF
TGTGCCAGCGGGGGGGGGTTGAATCAGCCCCAGCATTTT
>.|TRBV12-5|TRBJ2-1|.
CASGLRGDASYNEQFF
TGTGCTAGTGGTTTGCGAGGGGACGCCTCCTACAATGAGCAGTTCTTC
>.|TRBV6-4|TRBJ1-3|.
CASSGCAYDVQILETYF
TGTGCCAGCAGTGGCTGCGCGTATGACGTTCAAATTCTCGAGACATATTTT
>once|TRBV2|TRBJ2-5|TRBD2
CASRVSGVAQETQYF
TGTGCCAGCAGAGTTAGCGGGGTGGCCCAAGAGACCCAGTACTTC
>.|TRBV3-1/TRBV3-2|TRBJ1-4|.
CASSQDIGRTIMTNEKLFF
TGTGCCAGCAGCCAAGATATTGGCAGGACAATCATGACTAATGAAAAACTGTTTTTT
>.|TRBV9|TRBJ1-6|.
CASSVGQTNNSPLHF
TGTGCCAGCAGCGTAGGGCAGACCAATAATTCACCCCTCCACTTT
>.|TRBV11-3|TRBJ1-6|.
CASSLDRTSPLHF
TGTGCCAGCAGCTTAGATCGGACTTCACCCCTCCACTTT
>.|TRBV19|TRBJ2-5|.
CASSNRRTQETQYF
TGTGCCAGTAGTAACAGACGGACCCAAGAGACCCAGTACTTC
>.|TRBV27|TRBJ1-5|TRBD1
CASSSWTGSSNQPQHF
TGTGCCAGCAGTTCCTGGACAGGGTCAAGCAATCAGCCCCAGCATTTT
>.|TRBV3-1/TRBV3-2|TRBJ2-5|.
CASSLVAGETQYF
TGTGCCAGCAGCCTGGTTGCGGGGGAGACCCAGTACTTC
>.|TRBV6-1|TRBJ1-6|.
CASSETPGTSGSPLHF
TGTGCCAGCAGTGAAACACCGGGGACTAGTGGTTCACCCCTCCACTTT
>.|TRBV5-1|TRBJ2-3|TRBD1
CASSLRQGADTQYF
TGCGCCAGCAGCTTGAGGCAGGGGGCCGATACGCAGTATTTT
>.|TRBV15|TRBJ1-2|.
CATSRTPNYGYTF
TGTGCCACCAGCAGAACGCCTAACTATGGCTACACCTTC
>.|TRBV7-9|TRBJ2-7|TRBD2
CASSLGRGLAGDRQYF
TGTGCCAGCAGCTTAGGTCGAGGGCTAGCGGGGGATCGGCAGTACTTC
>.|TRBV4-1|TRBJ2-1|.
CASSQDIGSNEQFF
TGCGCCAGCAGCCAAGACATAGGGAGCAATGAGCAGTTCTTC
>.|TRBV5-1|TRBJ1-5|TRBD1
CASSPGQGDYQPQHF
TGCGCCAGCAGCCCGGGACAGGGGGATTATCAGCCCCAGCATTTT